This record covers a single T cell receptor (beta chain). The antigen is not known. Assay used: immunoSEQ multiplex PCR; TCRdb lists only in-frame clones, some missing. Of 120,000 or so clones in the sample, 75% to 90% were seen once. This record comes from a study of identifying expanded T cells in peripheral blood. General study points: Differentially abundant clones: approximately 1.3 between replicates, approximately 15 at around 15 days, approximately 18 at four.

Trimming took off 2 bases at V and 0 bases at J, with 10 bases between the two ends. Germline V gives CDR1 SGHNT, CDR2 YENEEA. There are 16 residues in the CDR3. During the collection period, no donor immune events like infections were recorded. The sequence derives from a person aged 18 to 75 in good health. V is TRBV11-3 and J is TRBJ1-4, with TRBD1 as a possible D gene (5 bases). The sequenced material came from blood. CDR3 nucleotide sequence: TGTGCCAGCAGCTTACTCCAGGGAGCAACTAATGAAAAACTGTTTTTT. As protein: CASSLLQGATNEKLFF. The full variable domain, completed using reference TRBV11-3 and TRBJ1-4, is EAGVVQSPRYKIIEKKQPVAFWCNPISGHNTLYWYLQNLGQGPELLIRYENEEAVDDSQLPKDRFSAERLKGVDSTLKIQPAELGDSAVYLCASSLLQGATNEKLFFGSGTQLSVL.